One sample yielded the 19 T cell receptor beta chains listed below, sequenced in a study of PD-L1 blockade in urothelial cancer. Repertoires were generated with immunoSEQ multiplex PCR, while TCRdb's copy carries only in-frame clones and drops some. The table shows 30,000 to 40,000 clones, with 83% occurring only once. The specimen was PBMCs, collected around atezolizumab (anti-PD-L1) treatment. The receptors were sampled from a man in his sixties with urothelial cancer.

The rearrangement links TRBV7-8 to TRBJ2-5; TRBD2 aligns across 7 bases. Trimming took 5 bases from V and 8 from J; bases not matched to a gene: 11. CDR3 length equals 14 residues. CDR1 and CDR2 (germline): SGHVS, FQNEAQ. The CDR3 loop is CASSPGLVSPTQYF. The CDR3 DNA sequence: TGTGCCAGCAGCCCCGGACTAGTTTCCCCCACCCAGTACTTC.

A few counts support this clone. V and J are TRBV10-3 and TRBJ2-1; 12 bases fit TRBD2. Looked up from germline, CDR1 is ENHRY and CDR2 is SYGVKD. With 6 bases clipped from V and 7 bases from J, the junction kept 7 bases outside the gene matches. This CDR3 has 15 amino acids. CDR3 region: CAIRPTGTSGNEQFF. The DNA for the CDR3 is TGTGCCATCAGACCAACCGGGACTAGCGGGAATGAGCAGTTCTTC.

In this sample, this clone turned up a few times. The chain carries TRBV25-1 and TRBJ1-2, with D uncertain. The germline V gene has CDR1 MGHDK and CDR2 SYGVNS. The V end lost 4 bases, the J end lost 1 base, and 10 bases lay between the germline ends. The CDR3 has 14 residues. CDR3: CASSGGEVNYGYTF. Written as DNA, the CDR3 is TGTGCCAGCAGTGGGGGAGAGGTTAACTATGGCTACACCTTC.

This chain uses TRBV28 with TRBJ2-3, with no clear D. The CDR3 sequence is 19 residues long. Trimming shortened V by 6 bases and J by 4 bases, and 29 bases separated the two germline ends. Looked up from germline, CDR1 is MDHEN and CDR2 is SYDVKM. The CDR3 DNA is TGTGCCAGCAGCTCCATAGAGATCGCACGGTATTTTCCCCCAGATACGCAGTATTTT. Encoded protein: CASSSIEIARYFPPDTQYF.

This chain uses TRBV10-3 with TRBJ1-1, with D unresolved. The V end was cut by 11 bases, the J end by 6 bases, with 19 bases between. Germline-derived CDR1 and CDR2 are ENHRY and SYGVKD. There are 13 residues in the CDR3. The CDR3 DNA sequence: TGTGCCTCCATGGGGTCTTTCGGGGCTGAAGCTTTCTTT. The encoded protein is CASMGSFGAEAFF.

This rearrangement joins TRBV10-3 to TRBJ2-5; weak D call: TRBD1 (6 bases). V lost 0 bases to trimming and J lost 4 bases, with 9 bases between them. The CDR3 is 14 amino acids. Germline CDR1 is ENHRY and CDR2 is SYGVKD. CDR3 sequence (DNA): TGTGCCATCAGTGAGTCAGGGGGTCGAGAGACCCAGTACTTC. Encoded protein: CAISESGGRETQYF.

The chain uses TRBV5-6 and TRBJ1-1; D is ambiguous. Trimming left V 3 bases short and J 1 base short, with 13 bases between. CDR3 length: 15 amino acids. Germline assignment: CDR1 SGHDT and CDR2 YYEEEE. The CDR3: CASSSRDRSNTEAFF. The DNA of the CDR3 is TGTGCCAGCAGCTCCCGGGATCGATCGAACACTGAAGCTTTCTTT.

The V and J genes are TRBV7-2 and TRBJ2-3; 9 bases fit TRBD2. The CDR3 loop spans 16 amino acids. V lost 5 bases and J lost 2; bases outside the gene matches: 8. Germline CDR1 and CDR2: SGHTA and FQGNSA. The CDR3 is CASSRQRLAVTDTQYF. CDR3 in DNA: TGTGCCAGCAGCCGCCAGAGACTAGCGGTCACAGATACGCAGTATTTT.

This chain connects TRBV13 to TRBJ2-7; D is uncertain. The germline V gene encodes CDR1 PRHDT and CDR2 FYEKMQ (reference sequence). This CDR3 spans 12 amino acids. With 3 bases removed from V and 0 bases from J, the gap between germline ends came to 3 bases. The DNA of the CDR3 is TGTGCCAGCAGCTTTAACTCCTACGAGCAGTACTTC. Residues: CASSFNSYEQYF.

This clone appeared a single time. The chain combines TRBV28 with TRBJ2-7; 8 bases are a match to TRBD2. CDR1 is MDHEN, CDR2 SYDVKM, per germline. The CDR3 consists of 16 residues. V dropped 2 bases and J dropped 0; count of bases not matched to a gene: 6. The CDR3 DNA reads TGTGCCAGCAGTTTAGGATGGCGGGGGGACTCCTACGAGCAGTACTTC. This translates into CASSLGWRGDSYEQYF.

The table lists this clone with a count of one. The chain uses TRBV5-6 and TRBJ1-1; D is unresolved. The germline gives CDR1 SGHDT, CDR2 YYEEEE. V lost 4 bases and J lost 5, with 9 bases in between. CDR3 size: 12 residues. The CDR3 nucleotides read TGTGCCAGCAGCGGGAGGAGTACTGAAGCTTTCTTT. Translating gives CASSGRSTEAFF.

The gene calls are TRBV19 and TRBJ1-4, with 9 bases lining up with TRBD1. Germline lookup yields CDR1 LNHDA and CDR2 SQIVND (reference sequence). The CDR3 runs to 17 residues. The ends lost 4 bases at V and 3 bases at J; junction bases unmatched: 9. The DNA for the CDR3 is TGTGCCAGTAGTAATCGGACAGGGGTCATACCTAATGAAAAACTGTTTTTT. Translation gives CASSNRTGVIPNEKLFF. The variable domain in full, completed from reference TRBV19 and TRBJ1-4, reads DGGITQSPKYLFRKEGQNVTLSCEQNLNHDAMYWYRQDPGQGLRLIYYSQIVNDFQKGDIAEGYSVSREKKESFPLTVTSAQKNPTAFYLCASSNRTGVIPNEKLFFGSGTQLSVL.

The chain uses TRBV11-2 and TRBJ1-3, with unresolved D. The CDR3 totals 14 residues. Germline values: CDR1 SGHAT, CDR2 FQNNGV. The V end lost 1 base, the J end lost 4 bases, and 8 bases lay between the germline ends. The CDR3 spells CASSLGERGNTIYF. DNA of the CDR3: TGTGCCAGCAGCTTAGGGGAGCGGGGAAACACCATATATTTT.

By sample fraction, this clone is medium-sized (0.01 to 0.1%). The gene calls are TRBV5-1 and TRBJ2-7, with a possible D match to TRBD1 (8 bases). V was trimmed by 4 bases and J by 3 bases, leaving 17 bases between them. Looked up from germline, CDR1 is SGHRS and CDR2 is YFSETQ. This CDR3 has 15 residues. CDR3 sequence (DNA): TGCGCCAGCAGCACAGGACAGGGAGGGAGCTACGAGCAGTACTTC. This codes for CASSTGQGGSYEQYF.

V and J are TRBV5-1 and TRBJ1-5, with D perhaps TRBD1 (6 bases). From germline, CDR1 is SGHRS and CDR2 YFSETQ. The CDR3 totals 15 residues. V was cut by 1 base and J by 4 bases, with 12 bases left in between. The CDR3 is CASSLSTGPNQPQHF. CDR3 bases: TGCGCCAGCAGCTTGTCCACAGGGCCGAATCAGCCCCAGCATTTT.

This chain uses TRBV19 with TRBJ1-6, with D tentatively TRBD1 (6 bases). The V gene lost 6 bases and the J gene lost 3 bases, with 9 bases spanning the gap. Germline V CDR1 and CDR2: LNHDA, SQIVND (reference sequence). CDR3 size: 14 residues. The CDR3 bases are TGTGCCAGTAGGAGGACAGACTATAATTCACCCCTCCACTTT. As protein: CASRRTDYNSPLHF.

The V gene is TRBV6-5, the J gene TRBJ2-7, with a possible D match to TRBD1 (5 bases). This CDR3 is built from 15 residues. V lost 7 bases, J lost 3 bases, and 19 bases lay in between. The germline V gene encodes CDR1 MNHEY and CDR2 SVGAGI. CDR3 amino acids: CASNRPGKNFYEQYF. The CDR3 DNA is TGTGCCAGCAATCGACCAGGGAAGAATTTCTACGAGCAGTACTTC.

This clone was seen once. The rearrangement uses TRBV28 and TRBJ2-2; a weak D match, TRBD1 (5 bases). V lost 5 bases to trimming and J lost 2 bases, with 12 bases between them. The CDR3 is made up of 15 amino acids. Germline CDR1 is MDHEN and CDR2 is SYDVKM. In DNA, the CDR3 is TGTGCCAGCAGTACCCAGACAGCCAACACCGGGGAGCTGTTTTTT. Its translation is CASSTQTANTGELFF.

The genes are TRBV10-2 and TRBJ2-7; no reliable D call. The V end was cut by 3 bases, the J end by 2 bases, with 8 bases between. CDR1 and CDR2 from the germline V gene are WSHSY and SAAADI. The CDR3 runs to 13 residues. CDR3 region: CASSEEPTYEQYF. Written as DNA, the CDR3 is TGCGCCAGCAGTGAAGAACCTACCTACGAGCAGTACTTC.